This TCR beta chain was identified during a study of T cell responses to AZD1222 COVID-19 vaccine. Study in general: Samples with a second dose at about 4 or about 12 weeks were pooled together.

This clone has only a few counts. Measured with immunoSEQ multiplex PCR; TCRdb has only the in-frame clones, and not every one. This sample has about 68,000 clones, with about 80% found just once. V shed 5 bases and J shed 4 bases, with 8 bases lying between them. Germline-derived CDR1 and CDR2 are SEHNR and FQNEAQ (reference sequence). This CDR3 comprises 12 residues. The sequence derives from an adult in good health. The chain has TRBV7-9 and TRBJ1-1; D is uncertain. The sequencing used peripheral blood, collected on day 0 of AZD1222 vaccination. The CDR3, as DNA: TGTGCCAGCAGCCCCGCGGTCACTGAAGCTTTCTTT. It is translated as CASSPAVTEAFF. Looking up the rest from reference TRBV7-9 and TRBJ1-1 gives the full variable domain: DTGVSQNPRHKITKRGQNVTFRCDPISEHNRLYWYRQTLGQGPEFLTYFQNEAQLEKSRLLSDRFSAERPKGSFSTLEIQRTEQGDSAMYLCASSPAVTEAFFGQGTRLTVV.